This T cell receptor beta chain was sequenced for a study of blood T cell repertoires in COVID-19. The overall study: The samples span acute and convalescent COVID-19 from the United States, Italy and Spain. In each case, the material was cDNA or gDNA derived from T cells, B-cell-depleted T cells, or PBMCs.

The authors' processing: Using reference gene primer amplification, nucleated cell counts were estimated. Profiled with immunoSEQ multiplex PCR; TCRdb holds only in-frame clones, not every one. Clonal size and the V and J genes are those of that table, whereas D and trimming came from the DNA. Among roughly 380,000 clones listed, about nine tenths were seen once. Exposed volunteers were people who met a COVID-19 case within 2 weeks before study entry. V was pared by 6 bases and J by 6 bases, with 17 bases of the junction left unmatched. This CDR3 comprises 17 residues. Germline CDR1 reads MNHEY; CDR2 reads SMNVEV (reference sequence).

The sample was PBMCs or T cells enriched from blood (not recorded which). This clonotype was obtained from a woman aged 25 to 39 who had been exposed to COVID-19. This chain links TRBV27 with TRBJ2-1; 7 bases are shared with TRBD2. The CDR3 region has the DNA TGTGCCAGCAGGCTCGGGGGGAGGGTAGCGGGTCCCAATGAGCAGTTCTTC. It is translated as CASRLGGRVAGPNEQFF.